Reported below is one TCR beta chain. The record originates from a study of blood T cell repertoires in COVID-19. About the study: In each case, the material was cDNA or gDNA derived from T cells, B-cell-depleted T cells, or PBMCs.

In the original processing: The authors estimated nucleated cell counts from reference gene primer amplification. TCRdb's copy holds only in-frame clones and misses some; the assay was immunoSEQ multiplex PCR. V and J calls plus clone size are reproduced from that table; the DNA served to infer D and trimming. The profile shows 50,000 to 75,000 clones, 88% of them singletons. The V end lost 5 bases, the J end lost 0 bases, and 12 bases lay between the germline ends. The CDR3 has 15 residues. Germline CDR1 is SGHKS and CDR2 is YYEKEE (reference sequence). Sequencing was done on a sample of peripheral blood. The chain is built from TRBV5-5 and TRBJ2-1; unclear D gene. This sequence originates from a woman aged 50 to 60 with active or convalescent COVID-19. CDR3 sequence reads: CASSYSLSSYNEQFF. CDR3 nucleotides: TGTGCCAGCAGTTACAGTCTGAGCTCCTACAATGAGCAGTTCTTC.